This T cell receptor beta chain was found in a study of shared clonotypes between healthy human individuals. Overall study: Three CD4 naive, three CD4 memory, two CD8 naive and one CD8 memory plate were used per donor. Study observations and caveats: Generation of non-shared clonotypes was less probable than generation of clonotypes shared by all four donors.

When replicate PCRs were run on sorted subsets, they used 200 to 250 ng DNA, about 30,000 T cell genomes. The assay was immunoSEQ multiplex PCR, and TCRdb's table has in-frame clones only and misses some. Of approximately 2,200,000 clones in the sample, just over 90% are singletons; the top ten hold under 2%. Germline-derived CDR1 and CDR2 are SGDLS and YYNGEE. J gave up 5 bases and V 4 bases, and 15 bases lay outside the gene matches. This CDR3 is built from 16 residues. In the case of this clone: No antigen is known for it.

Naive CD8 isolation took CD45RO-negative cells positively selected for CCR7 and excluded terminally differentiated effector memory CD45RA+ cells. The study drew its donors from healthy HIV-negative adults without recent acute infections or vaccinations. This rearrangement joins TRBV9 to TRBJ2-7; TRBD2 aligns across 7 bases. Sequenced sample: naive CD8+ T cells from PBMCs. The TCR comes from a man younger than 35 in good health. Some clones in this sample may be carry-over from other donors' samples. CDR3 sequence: CASSPLGREYPHEQYF. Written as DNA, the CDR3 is TGTGCCAGCAGCCCCCTGGGGCGGGAGTATCCCCACGAGCAGTACTTC.